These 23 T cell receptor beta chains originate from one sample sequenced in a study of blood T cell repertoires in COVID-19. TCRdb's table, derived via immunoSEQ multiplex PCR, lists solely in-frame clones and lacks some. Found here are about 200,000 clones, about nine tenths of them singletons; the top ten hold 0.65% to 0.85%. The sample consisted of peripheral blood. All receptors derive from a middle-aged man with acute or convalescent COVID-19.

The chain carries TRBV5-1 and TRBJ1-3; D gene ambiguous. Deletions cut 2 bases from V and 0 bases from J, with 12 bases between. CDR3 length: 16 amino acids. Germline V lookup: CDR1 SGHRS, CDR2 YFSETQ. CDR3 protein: CASSLSADSSGNTIYF. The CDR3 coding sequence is TGCGCCAGCAGCTTATCGGCGGACTCCTCTGGAAACACCATATATTTT.

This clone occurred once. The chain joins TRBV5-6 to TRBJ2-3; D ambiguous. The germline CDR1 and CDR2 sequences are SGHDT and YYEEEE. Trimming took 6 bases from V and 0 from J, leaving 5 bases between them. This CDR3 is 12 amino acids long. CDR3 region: CASMTSTDTQYF. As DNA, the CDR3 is TGTGCCAGCATGACTAGCACAGATACGCAGTATTTT.

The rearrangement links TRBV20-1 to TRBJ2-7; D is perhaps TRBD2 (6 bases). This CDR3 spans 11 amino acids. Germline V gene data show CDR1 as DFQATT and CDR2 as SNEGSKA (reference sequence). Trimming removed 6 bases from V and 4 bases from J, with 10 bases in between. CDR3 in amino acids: CSAPLAYEQYF. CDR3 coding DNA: TGCAGTGCCCCGCTAGCGTACGAGCAGTACTTC.

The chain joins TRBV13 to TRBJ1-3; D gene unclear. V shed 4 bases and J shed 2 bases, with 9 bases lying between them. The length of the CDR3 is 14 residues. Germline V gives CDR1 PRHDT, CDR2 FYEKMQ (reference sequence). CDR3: CASSSEGTGNTIYF. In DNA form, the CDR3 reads TGTGCCAGCAGCTCAGAGGGTACTGGAAACACCATATATTTT.

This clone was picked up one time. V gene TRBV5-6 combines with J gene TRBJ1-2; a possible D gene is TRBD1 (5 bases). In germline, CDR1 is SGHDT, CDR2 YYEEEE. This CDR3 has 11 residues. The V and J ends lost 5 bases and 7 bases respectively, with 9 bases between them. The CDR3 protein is CASRFTGGYTF. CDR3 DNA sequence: TGTGCCAGCAGGTTCACAGGTGGCTACACCTTC.

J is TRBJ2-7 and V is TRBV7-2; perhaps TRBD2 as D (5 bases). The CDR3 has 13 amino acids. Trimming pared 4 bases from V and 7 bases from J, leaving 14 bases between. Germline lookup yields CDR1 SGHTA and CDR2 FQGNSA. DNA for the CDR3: TGTGCCAGCAGCTCCGCCCGGGGAAGGGAGCAGTACTTC. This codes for CASSSARGREQYF.

CDR3: CASSQAEGGGTKNIQYF. CDR3 bases: TGTGCCAGCAGCCAAGCGGAAGGGGGGGGGACCAAAAACATTCAGTACTTC. The chain employs TRBV4-2 and TRBJ2-4, with D perhaps matching TRBD2 (7 bases). CDR1 and CDR2 (germline): LGHNA, YNFKEQ. The CDR3 loop spans 17 amino acids. The V and J ends lost 1 base and 2 bases respectively, with 15 bases between them.

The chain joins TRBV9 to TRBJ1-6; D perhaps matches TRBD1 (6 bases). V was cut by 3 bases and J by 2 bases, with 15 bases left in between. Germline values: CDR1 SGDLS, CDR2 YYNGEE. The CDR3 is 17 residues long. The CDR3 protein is CASSAKSGVTYNSPLHF. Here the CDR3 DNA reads TGTGCCAGCAGCGCCAAATCAGGGGTCACCTATAATTCACCCCTCCACTTT.

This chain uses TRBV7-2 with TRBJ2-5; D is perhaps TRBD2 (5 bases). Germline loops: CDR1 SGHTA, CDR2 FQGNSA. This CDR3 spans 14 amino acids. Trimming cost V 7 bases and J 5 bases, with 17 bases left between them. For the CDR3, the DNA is TGTGCCAGCAAGGACTCACTAAAAAGGGAGACCCAGTACTTC. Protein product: CASKDSLKRETQYF. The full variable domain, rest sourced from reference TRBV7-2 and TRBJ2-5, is GAGVSQSPSNKVTEKGKDVELRCDPISGHTALYWYRQSLGQGLEFLIYFQGNSAPDKSGLPSDRFSAERTGGSVSTLTIQRTQQEDSAVYLCASKDSLKRETQYFGPGTRLLVL.

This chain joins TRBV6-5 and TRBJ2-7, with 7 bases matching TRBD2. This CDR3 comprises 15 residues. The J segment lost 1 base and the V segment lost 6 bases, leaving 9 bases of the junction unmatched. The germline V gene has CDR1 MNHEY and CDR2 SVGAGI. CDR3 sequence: CASSRGTTNSYEQYF. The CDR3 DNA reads TGTGCCAGCAGCCGCGGGACTACCAATTCCTACGAGCAGTACTTC.

CDR3 in amino acids: CASSYSTEGPYEQYF. DNA for the CDR3: TGTGCCAGCAGTTACTCGACTGAGGGTCCCTACGAGCAGTACTTC. V is TRBV6-5 and J is TRBJ2-7, with D perhaps TRBD2 (5 bases). The germline V and J ends were trimmed by 0 bases and 2 bases, with 11 bases remaining between them. The CDR3 runs 15 residues. Germline lookup yields CDR1 MNHEY and CDR2 SVGAGI.

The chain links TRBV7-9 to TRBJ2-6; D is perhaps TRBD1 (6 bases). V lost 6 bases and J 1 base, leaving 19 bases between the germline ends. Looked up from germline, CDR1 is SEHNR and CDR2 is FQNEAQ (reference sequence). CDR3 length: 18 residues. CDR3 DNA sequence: TGTGCCAGCAGTCCACCCAGGGGAAGAGTTTCTGGGGCCAACGTCCTGACTTTC. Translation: CASSPPRGRVSGANVLTF.

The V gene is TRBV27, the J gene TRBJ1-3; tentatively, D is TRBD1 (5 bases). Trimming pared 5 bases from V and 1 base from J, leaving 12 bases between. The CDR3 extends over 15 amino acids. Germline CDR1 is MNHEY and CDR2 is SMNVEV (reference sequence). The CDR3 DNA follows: TGTGCCAGCAGTAAAGGACAACCTTCTGGAAACACCATATATTTT. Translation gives CASSKGQPSGNTIYF.

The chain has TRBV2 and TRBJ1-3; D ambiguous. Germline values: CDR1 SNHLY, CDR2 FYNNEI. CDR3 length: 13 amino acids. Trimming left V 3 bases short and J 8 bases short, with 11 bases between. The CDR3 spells CASSELELDTIYF. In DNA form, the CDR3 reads TGTGCCAGCAGTGAGTTGGAGCTAGACACCATATATTTT.

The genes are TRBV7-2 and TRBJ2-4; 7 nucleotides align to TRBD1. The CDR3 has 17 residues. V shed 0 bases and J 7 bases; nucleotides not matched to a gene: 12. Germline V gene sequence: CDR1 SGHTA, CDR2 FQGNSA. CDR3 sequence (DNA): TGTGCCAGCAGCTTAGCAGCCGCGGTAGGGGGCATGAACATTCAGTACTTC. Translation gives CASSLAAAVGGMNIQYF.

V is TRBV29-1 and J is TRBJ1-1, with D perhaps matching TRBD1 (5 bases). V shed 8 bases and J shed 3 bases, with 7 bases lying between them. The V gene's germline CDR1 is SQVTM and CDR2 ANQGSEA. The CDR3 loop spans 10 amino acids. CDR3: CSFRDTEAFF. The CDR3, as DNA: TGCAGCTTCAGGGACACTGAAGCTTTCTTT. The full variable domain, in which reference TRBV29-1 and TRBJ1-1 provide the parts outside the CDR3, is SAVISQKPSRDICQRGTSLTIQCQVDSQVTMMFWYRQQPGQSLTLIATANQGSEATYESGFVIDKFPISRPNLTFSTLTVSNMSPEDSSIYLCSFRDTEAFFGQGTRLTVV.

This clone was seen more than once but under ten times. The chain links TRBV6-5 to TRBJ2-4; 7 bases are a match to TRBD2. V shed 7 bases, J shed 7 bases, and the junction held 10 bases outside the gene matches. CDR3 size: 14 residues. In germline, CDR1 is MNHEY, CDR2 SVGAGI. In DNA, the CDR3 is TGTGCCAGCACGGCCCGGATGACTAGCAACATTCAGTACTTC. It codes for CASTARMTSNIQYF.

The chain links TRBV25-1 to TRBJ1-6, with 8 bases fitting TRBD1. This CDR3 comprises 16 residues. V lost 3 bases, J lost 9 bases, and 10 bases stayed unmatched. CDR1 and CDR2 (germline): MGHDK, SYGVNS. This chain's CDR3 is CASSEPRGRFGSPLHF. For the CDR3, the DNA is TGTGCCAGCAGTGAGCCCAGGGGGCGATTTGGTTCACCCCTCCACTTT.

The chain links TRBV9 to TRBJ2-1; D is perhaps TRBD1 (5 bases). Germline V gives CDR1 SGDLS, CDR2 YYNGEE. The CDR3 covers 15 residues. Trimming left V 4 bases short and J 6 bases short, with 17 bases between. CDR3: CASSPFGQGGNEQFF. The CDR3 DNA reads TGTGCCAGCAGCCCCTTCGGGCAGGGCGGCAATGAGCAGTTCTTC.

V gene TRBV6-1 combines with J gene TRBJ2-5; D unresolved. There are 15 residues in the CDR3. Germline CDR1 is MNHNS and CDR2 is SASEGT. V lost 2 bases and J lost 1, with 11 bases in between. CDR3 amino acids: CASSELRTVQETQYF. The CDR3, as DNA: TGTGCCAGCAGTGAACTTAGAACGGTCCAAGAGACCCAGTACTTC.

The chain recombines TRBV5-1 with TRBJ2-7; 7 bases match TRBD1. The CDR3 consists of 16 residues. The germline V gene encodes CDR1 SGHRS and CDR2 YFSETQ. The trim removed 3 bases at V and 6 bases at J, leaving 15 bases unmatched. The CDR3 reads CASSSARQGKSGEQYF. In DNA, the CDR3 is TGCGCCAGCAGCTCGGCCCGACAGGGTAAGTCGGGCGAGCAGTACTTC.

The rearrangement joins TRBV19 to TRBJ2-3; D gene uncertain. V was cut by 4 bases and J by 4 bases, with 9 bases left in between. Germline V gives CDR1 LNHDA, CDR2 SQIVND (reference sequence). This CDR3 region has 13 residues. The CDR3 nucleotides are TGTGCCAGTAGTAGGGTGGCGGCAGATACGCAGTATTTT. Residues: CASSRVAADTQYF. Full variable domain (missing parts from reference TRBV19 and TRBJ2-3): DGGITQSPKYLFRKEGQNVTLSCEQNLNHDAMYWYRQDPGQGLRLIYYSQIVNDFQKGDIAEGYSVSREKKESFPLTVTSAQKNPTAFYLCASSRVAADTQYFGPGTRLTVL.

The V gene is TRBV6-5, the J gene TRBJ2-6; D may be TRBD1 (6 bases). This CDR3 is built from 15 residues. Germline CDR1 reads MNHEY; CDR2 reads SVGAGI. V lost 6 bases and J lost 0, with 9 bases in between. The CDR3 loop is CASRRQDSGANVLTF. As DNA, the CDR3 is TGTGCCAGCAGACGACAGGACTCTGGGGCCAACGTCCTGACTTTC.